What follows describes a single T cell receptor beta chain. The target antigen is unknown. This CDR3 spans 12 amino acids. Germline CDR1 reads MNHEY; CDR2 reads SMNVEV (reference sequence). The naive CD8+ gate required CD45RO-CCR7+CD27+CD95- phenotype. The method, 5' RACE with UMI labels, was used to prepare the TRB cDNA libraries. TCRdb re-analyzed the 5' RACE reads; it lists each CDR3 protein once, without DNA. The sample yields 50,000 to 65,000 distinct CDR3 sequences, of which the top ten take up under 0.9%. The data stem from a study of CXCR3-negative and CXCR3-positive naive CD8 T cells. Study-wide results and caveats: Upon cryopreservation, CXCR3 expression partially decreased, and most assays used fresh PBMCs. Naive cells used TRBV-TRBJ genes in much the same way whether CXCR3-negative or CXCR3-positive; memory cells did not. For CXCR3-positive naive cells, TRB CDR3s were more hydrophobic than those of CXCR3-negative naive cells. Whereas both naive subsets had comparably high diversity, memory CD8+ cells had much lower diversity.

The chain employs TRBV27 and TRBJ2-1. Sequenced: naive CXCR3+ CD8+ T cells from blood. Sample subset: CD45RO-CCR7+CD27+CD95- naive CD8+ T cells expressing CXCR3 (TNR3+). The sequence came from a human donor in good health. Some clones in this sample may be carry-over from other donors' samples. The CDR3 protein is CAAVSSYNEQFF.